The next 9 T cell receptor beta chains were all read from a single sample in a study of T cells in Graves' hyperthyroidism and ophthalmopathy. Authors of the study amplified TCR beta CDR3 regions from RNA transcripts. A first-round RT-PCR of the TCR CDR3 used the HTBI primer set. TCRdb re-called the multiplex PCR reads with MiXCR, one entry per CDR3 protein. The table includes approximately 250,000 distinct CDR3 sequences, approximately 23% detected once. Sequences were obtained from blood. These TCRs come from a middle-aged woman with Graves' ophthalmopathy.

This clonotype came up many times. The chain links TRBV27 to TRBJ2-2; D is undetermined. The CDR3 contains 14 residues. From germline, CDR1 is MNHEY and CDR2 SMNVEV (reference sequence). Trimming shortened V by 2 bases and J by 3 bases, and 7 bases separated the two germline ends. The CDR3 here is CASSLGVDTGELFF. The CDR3 DNA follows: TGTGCCAGCAGTTTAGGGGTGGACACCGGGGAGCTGTTTTTT.

About this clonotype itself: Being one base from a much bigger clone, this may be a read error. The rearrangement uses TRBV20-1 and TRBJ2-1; 8 bases are a match to TRBD2. Germline V lookup: CDR1 DFQATT, CDR2 SNEGSKA (reference sequence). The length of the CDR3 is 14 residues. The CDR3 here is CSASGRAGGYEQLF. The CDR3 nucleotides read TGCAGTGCTAGCGGGAGGGCCGGTGGCTATGAGCAGCTCTTC.

The chain carries TRBV3-1 and TRBJ2-7, with no clear D. Trimming removed 5 bases at V and 2 bases at J, with 7 bases between. The CDR3 length is 12 residues. Germline V lookup: CDR1 LGHDT, CDR2 YNNKEL (reference sequence). In DNA, the CDR3 is TGTGCCAGCAGCACCGGTCCCTACGAGCAGTACTTC. It yields the protein CASSTGPYEQYF.

This clonotype was seen many times. This rearrangement joins TRBV27 to TRBJ2-7; no firm D call. V lost 4 bases, J lost 3 bases, and 16 bases lay in between. CDR1 is MNHEY and CDR2 is SMNVEV in the germline V gene (reference sequence). There are 15 residues in the CDR3. The CDR3 DNA follows: TGTGCCAGCAGTTCCTACCGTGGCTACCTCTACGAGCAGTACTTC. Translation gives CASSSYRGYLYEQYF.

Many counts were recorded for this clonotype. The V call is TRBV27, the J call TRBJ1-1; maybe TRBD1 (5 bases). V was cut by 2 bases and J by 6 bases, with 10 bases left in between. The CDR3 consists of 13 residues. Germline loops: CDR1 MNHEY, CDR2 SMNVEV (reference sequence). The DNA for the CDR3 is TGTGCCAGCAGTTTAGGGGGGGGGGCTGAAGCTTTCTTT. It codes for CASSLGGGAEAFF.

In this sample, this clonotype turned up many times. This chain links TRBV19 with TRBJ2-2; no definite D call. There are 11 residues in the CDR3. Germline-derived CDR1 and CDR2 are LNHDA and SQIVND (reference sequence). The CDR3 sequence is CASANTGELFF. CDR3 nucleotides: TGTGCATCGGCGAACACCGGGGAGCTGTTTTTT.

This clonotype was counted many times. This chain uses TRBV19 with TRBJ2-2, with 13 positions matching TRBD2. Per the germline V gene, CDR1 is LNHDA and CDR2 is SQIVND (reference sequence). The CDR3 is 17 amino acids. V shed 6 bases, J shed 0 bases, and the junction held 4 bases outside the gene matches. CDR3 coding DNA: TGTGCCAGTAGCCCGACTAGCGGGAGGTCGAACACCGGGGAGCTGTTTTTT. Its translation: CASSPTSGRSNTGELFF.

This clonotype was seen more than once but under ten times. V usage is TRBV11-2 and J usage is TRBJ2-4, with D perhaps assigned TRBD1 or TRBD2 (5 bases each). V was cut by 1 base and J by 6 bases, with 10 bases left in between. CDR1 is SGHAT, CDR2 FQNNGV, per germline. CDR3 size: 14 residues. The CDR3 sequence: CASSLVRDGNIQYF. Written as DNA, the CDR3 is TGTGCCAGCAGCTTAGTCAGGGACGGAAACATTCAGTACTTC.

The chain joins TRBV6-1 to TRBJ1-2; 7 nucleotides agree with TRBD1. CDR1 is MNHNS, CDR2 SASEGT, per germline. The CDR3 sequence is 13 residues long. Trimming took 4 bases from V and 5 from J; bases not matched to a gene: 4. The CDR3 coding sequence is TGTGCCAGCAGTGCGGGACAGCGTTATGGCTACACCTTC. Protein product: CASSAGQRYGYTF.